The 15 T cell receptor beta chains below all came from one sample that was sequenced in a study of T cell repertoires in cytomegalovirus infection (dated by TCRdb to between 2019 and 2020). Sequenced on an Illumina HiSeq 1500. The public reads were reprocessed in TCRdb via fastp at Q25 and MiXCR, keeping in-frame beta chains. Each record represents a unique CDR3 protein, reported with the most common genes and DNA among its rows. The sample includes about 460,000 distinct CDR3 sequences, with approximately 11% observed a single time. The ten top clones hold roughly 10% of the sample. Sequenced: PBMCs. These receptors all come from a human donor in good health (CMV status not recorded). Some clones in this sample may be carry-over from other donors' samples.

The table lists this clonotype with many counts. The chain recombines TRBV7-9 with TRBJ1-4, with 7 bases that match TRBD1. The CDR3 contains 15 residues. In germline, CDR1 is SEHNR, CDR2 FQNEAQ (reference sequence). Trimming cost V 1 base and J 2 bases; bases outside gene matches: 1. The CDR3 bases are TGTGCCAGCAGCTTAGAGACAGGGACTAATGAAAAACTGTTTTTT. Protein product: CASSLETGTNEKLFF.

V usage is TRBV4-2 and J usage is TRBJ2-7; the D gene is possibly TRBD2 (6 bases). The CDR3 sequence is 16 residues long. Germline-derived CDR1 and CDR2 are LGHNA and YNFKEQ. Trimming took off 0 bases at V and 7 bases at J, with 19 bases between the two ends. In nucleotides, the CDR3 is TGTGCCAGCAGCCAAGACGGGGGACCGGGTCTAAGGGAGCAGTACTTC. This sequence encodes CASSQDGGPGLREQYF.

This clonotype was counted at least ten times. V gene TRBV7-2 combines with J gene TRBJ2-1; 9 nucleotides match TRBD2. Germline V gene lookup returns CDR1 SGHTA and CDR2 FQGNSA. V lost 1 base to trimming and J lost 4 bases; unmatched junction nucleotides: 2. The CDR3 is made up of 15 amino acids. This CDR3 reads CASSLERGAYNEQFF. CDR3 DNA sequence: TGTGCCAGCAGCTTAGAGCGGGGGGCGTACAATGAGCAGTTCTTC.

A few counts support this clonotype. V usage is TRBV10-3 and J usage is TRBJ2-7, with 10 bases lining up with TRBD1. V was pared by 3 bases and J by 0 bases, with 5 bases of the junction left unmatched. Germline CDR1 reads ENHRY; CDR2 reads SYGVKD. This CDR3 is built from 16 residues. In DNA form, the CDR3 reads TGTGCCATCAGTGACCCGGGACAGGGGTCCTCCTACGAGCAGTACTTC. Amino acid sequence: CAISDPGQGSSYEQYF.

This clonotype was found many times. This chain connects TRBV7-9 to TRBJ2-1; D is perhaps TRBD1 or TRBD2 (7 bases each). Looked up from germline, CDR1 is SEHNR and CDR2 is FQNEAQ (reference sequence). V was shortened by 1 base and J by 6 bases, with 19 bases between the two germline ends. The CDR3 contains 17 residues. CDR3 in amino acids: CASSLVVAGGVGNEQFF. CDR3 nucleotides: TGTGCCAGCAGCTTAGTAGTGGCAGGGGGGGTGGGCAATGAGCAGTTCTTC.

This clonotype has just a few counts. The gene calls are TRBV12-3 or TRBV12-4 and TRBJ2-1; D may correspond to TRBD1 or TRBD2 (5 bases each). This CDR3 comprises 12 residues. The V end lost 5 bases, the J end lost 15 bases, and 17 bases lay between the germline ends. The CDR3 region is CASSREGPPMFF. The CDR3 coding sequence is TGTGCCAGCAGTCGCGAGGGGCCGCCTATGTTCTTC.

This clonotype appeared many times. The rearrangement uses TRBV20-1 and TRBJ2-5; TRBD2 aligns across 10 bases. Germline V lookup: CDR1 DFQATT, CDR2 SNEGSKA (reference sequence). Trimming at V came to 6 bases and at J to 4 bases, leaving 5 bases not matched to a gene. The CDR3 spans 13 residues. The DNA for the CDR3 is TGCAGTGCACCGAAGCGGGGGGGAGAGACCCAGTACTTC. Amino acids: CSAPKRGGETQYF.

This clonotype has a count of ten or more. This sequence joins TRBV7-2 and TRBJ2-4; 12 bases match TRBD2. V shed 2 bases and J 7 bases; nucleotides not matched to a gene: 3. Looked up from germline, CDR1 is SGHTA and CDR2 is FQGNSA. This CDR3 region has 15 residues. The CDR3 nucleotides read TGTGCCAGCAGCTTACGGACTAGCGGGGCCAACATTCAGTACTTC. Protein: CASSLRTSGANIQYF.

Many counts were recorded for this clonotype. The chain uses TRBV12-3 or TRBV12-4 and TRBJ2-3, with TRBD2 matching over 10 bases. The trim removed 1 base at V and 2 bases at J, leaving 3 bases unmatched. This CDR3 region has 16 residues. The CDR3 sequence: CASSLGLAGPTDTQYF. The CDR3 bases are TGTGCCAGCAGTTTAGGACTAGCGGGTCCCACAGATACGCAGTATTTT.

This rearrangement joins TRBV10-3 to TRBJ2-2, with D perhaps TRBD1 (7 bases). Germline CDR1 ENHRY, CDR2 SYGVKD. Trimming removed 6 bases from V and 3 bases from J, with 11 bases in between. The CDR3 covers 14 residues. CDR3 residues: CAISDREDTGELFF. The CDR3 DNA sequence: TGTGCCATCAGCGACAGGGAGGACACCGGGGAGCTGTTTTTT.

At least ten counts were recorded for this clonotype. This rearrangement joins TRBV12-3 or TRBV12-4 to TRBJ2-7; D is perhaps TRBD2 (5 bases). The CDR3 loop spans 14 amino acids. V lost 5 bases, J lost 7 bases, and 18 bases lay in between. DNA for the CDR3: TGTGCCAGCAGTCCACGGAGGACGGTGGGTGAGCAGTACTTC. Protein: CASSPRRTVGEQYF.

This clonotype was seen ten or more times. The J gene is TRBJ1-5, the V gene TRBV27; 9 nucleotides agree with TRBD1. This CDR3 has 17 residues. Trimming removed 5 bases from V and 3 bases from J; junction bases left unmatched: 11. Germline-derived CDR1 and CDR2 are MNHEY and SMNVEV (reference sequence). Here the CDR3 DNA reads TGTGCCAGCAGTCCTCTACTTAGGACAGGGGACAATCAGCCCCAGCATTTT. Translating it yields CASSPLLRTGDNQPQHF.

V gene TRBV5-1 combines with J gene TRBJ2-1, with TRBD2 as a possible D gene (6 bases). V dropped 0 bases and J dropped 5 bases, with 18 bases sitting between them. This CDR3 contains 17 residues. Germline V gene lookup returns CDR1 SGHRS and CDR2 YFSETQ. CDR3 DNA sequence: TGCGCCAGCAGCTTGGCGGGGAAAGGAGCGGGCAACAATGAGCAGTTCTTC. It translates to CASSLAGKGAGNNEQFF. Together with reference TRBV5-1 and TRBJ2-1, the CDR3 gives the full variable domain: KAGVTQTPRYLIKTRGQQVTLSCSPISGHRSVSWYQQTPGQGLQFLFEYFSETQRNKGNFPGRFSGRQFSNSRSEMNVSTLELGDSALYLCASSLAGKGAGNNEQFFGPGTRLTVL.

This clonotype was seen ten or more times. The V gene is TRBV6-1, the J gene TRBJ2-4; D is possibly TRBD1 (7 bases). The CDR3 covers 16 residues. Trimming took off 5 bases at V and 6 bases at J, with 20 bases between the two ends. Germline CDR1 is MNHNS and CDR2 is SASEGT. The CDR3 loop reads CASSPRDSALRNIQYF. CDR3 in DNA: TGTGCCAGCAGTCCGCGGGACAGTGCCCTTAGAAACATTCAGTACTTC.

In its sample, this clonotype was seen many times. CDR3 bases: TGTGCCAGCCTGAGGGGGCTTGTAGCGCATGAGCAGTTCTTC. Its protein product is CASLRGLVAHEQFF. The chain carries TRBV12-3 or TRBV12-4 and TRBJ2-1, with TRBD1 matching over 7 bases. V lost 8 bases and J lost 8; bases outside the gene matches: 12. The CDR3 loop spans 14 amino acids.